This T cell receptor (beta chain) is from a study of T-cell memory formation after mild COVID-19. In this sample, this clonotype turned up a few times. Its antigen is unidentified. Each CDR3 protein gets one entry after TCRdb re-called the 5' RACE reads with MiXCR. This sample carries tens of thousands of distinct CDR3 sequences, about 27% of them seen once, and the ten largest clones take approximately 43%. General observations from the study: There was no confirmation that second-wave clones peaking on day 37 were SARS-CoV-2 specific.

The sequence came from a young man who had mild COVID-19 (a few samples of this study predate the infection). Cell type and time point are not known. Specimen: PBMCs or a T cell subset sorted from them (not recorded which).

The DNA of the CDR3 is TGTGCCAGCAGTGAAACCGGGGTTCAAGAGACCCAGTACTTC. It yields the protein CASSETGVQETQYF. The chain has TRBV9 and TRBJ2-5; possible D gene TRBD2, 5 bases. V shed 5 bases and J shed 2 bases, with 13 bases lying between them. The V gene's germline CDR1 is SGDLS and CDR2 YYNGEE. CDR3 length: 14 residues.